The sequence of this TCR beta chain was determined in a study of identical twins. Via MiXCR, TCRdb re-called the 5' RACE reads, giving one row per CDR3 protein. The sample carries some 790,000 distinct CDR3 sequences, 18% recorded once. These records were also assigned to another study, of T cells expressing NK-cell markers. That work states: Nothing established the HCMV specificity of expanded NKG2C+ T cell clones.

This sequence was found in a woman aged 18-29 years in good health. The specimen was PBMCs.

CDR3 DNA: TGTGCCAGCAGTTTGGGGGGAGAGACGGGTGGCTACACCTTC. Translation gives CASSLGGETGGYTF. This chain connects TRBV27 to TRBJ1-2, with D possibly TRBD1 on 5 matching bases. This CDR3 has 14 residues. V shed 3 bases and J shed 7 bases, with 15 bases lying between them. CDR1 is MNHEY, CDR2 SMNVEV, per germline (reference sequence).